Listed below are T cell receptor beta chains from one sample, sequenced in a study of cytomegalovirus exposure and HLA in healthy donors. TCRdb's copy holds only in-frame clones and misses some; the assay was immunoSEQ multiplex PCR. The sample records about 340,000 clones, roughly 88% being singletons. The sequencing input was PBMCs. These receptors all come from a woman aged 18-29 years in good health and CMV-seronegative. The CDR3 runs from the conserved cysteine through the conserved F or W.

TRBV6-5	TRBJ1-1	CASSYSRDRGPAFF
TRBV7-2	TRBJ1-5	CASSPGQSYQPQHF
TRBV2	TRBJ1-2	CASSVQGPLGYGYTF
TRBV14	TRBJ2-3	CASRSGFGSAQYF
TRBV5-1	TRBJ1-5	CASSPGTGGREPQHF
TRBV5-8	TRBJ1-4	CASSLGAIGGLKEKLFF
TRBV7-2	TRBJ2-3	CASHPRSTDTQYF
TRBV5-6	TRBJ2-7	CASSSDREDLYEQYF
TRBV5-1	TRBJ2-2	CASSSNVRTGGTGELFF
TRBV2	TRBJ2-3	CASGGTGPVTQYF
TRBV15	TRBJ1-2	CATSRGGGPNYGYTF
TRBV6-5	TRBJ2-7	CASSISGSKYEQYF
TRBV6-6	TRBJ2-7	CASSYSQVNYEQYF
TRBV11-1	TRBJ1-1	CASSVTGSPEAFF
TRBV5-6	TRBJ2-7	CASSLVGGRERYEQYF
TRBV6-5	TRBJ2-3	CASRLAGVGTDTQYF
TRBV18	TRBJ2-5	CASTTSMQETQYF
TRBV30	TRBJ2-3	CAWSVHGGGSSTDTQYF
TRBV28	TRBJ2-1	CASIRNGLNEQFF
TRBV30	TRBJ1-6	CAWSLMGQQNSPLHF
TRBV9	TRBJ2-3	CASSVAGVGDTQYF
TRBV19	TRBJ2-7	CASREVGGSYEQYF
TRBV5-1	TRBJ1-1	CASSHNTGAGTEAFF
TRBV6-5	TRBJ1-2	CASRENYGYTF
TRBV18	TRBJ1-1	CASSLQGWDTEAFF
TRBV6-4	TRBJ2-3	CASSDSSGDRGTDTQYF
TRBV7-2	TRBJ2-3	CASSLEAGGWTDTQYF
TRBV28	TRBJ2-1	CAGRRLVSGEQFF
TRBV28	TRBJ2-7	CASSLGGRAYEQYF
TRBV5-1	TRBJ2-7	CASSVGAGYEQYF
TRBV2	TRBJ2-7	CASTMGLAPYEQYF
TRBV27	TRBJ1-2	CASSLRGSPYGYTF
TRBV6-1	TRBJ2-3	CASSAKHGSGTDTQYF
TRBV5-4	TRBJ2-7	CASSGDSYEQYF
TRBV28	TRBJ2-5	CASSPTGAPQETQYF
TRBV18	TRBJ2-1	CASSPPGQGASEQFF
TRBV29-1	TRBJ2-3	CSSAQGAIDTQYF
TRBV7-6	TRBJ2-7	CASSLEISGNYEQYF
TRBV6-1	TRBJ2-5	CASRISPGETQYF
TRBV7-9	TRBJ1-1	CASQQGADTEAFF
TRBV27	TRBJ2-2	CASSLSGSWANTGELFF
TRBV7-9	TRBJ2-5	CASSQLAGAEKGIEETQYF
TRBV5-1	TRBJ2-7	CASSPIQGTEYEQYF
TRBV2	TRBJ1-5	CASSDGTGRNQPQHF
TRBV29-1	TRBJ1-2	CSVEPGNNYGYTF